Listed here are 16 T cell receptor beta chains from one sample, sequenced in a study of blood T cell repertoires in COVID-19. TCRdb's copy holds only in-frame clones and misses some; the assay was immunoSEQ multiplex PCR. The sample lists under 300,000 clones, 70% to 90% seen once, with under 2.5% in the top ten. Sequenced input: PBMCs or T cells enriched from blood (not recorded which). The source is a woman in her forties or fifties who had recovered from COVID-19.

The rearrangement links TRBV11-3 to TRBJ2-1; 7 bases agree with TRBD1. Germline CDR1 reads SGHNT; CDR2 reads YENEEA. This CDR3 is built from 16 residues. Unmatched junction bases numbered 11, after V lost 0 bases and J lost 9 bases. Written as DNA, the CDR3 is TGTGCCAGCAGCTTAGAGGGGACAGAACCTAGGGGTGAGCAGTTCTTC. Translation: CASSLEGTEPRGEQFF.

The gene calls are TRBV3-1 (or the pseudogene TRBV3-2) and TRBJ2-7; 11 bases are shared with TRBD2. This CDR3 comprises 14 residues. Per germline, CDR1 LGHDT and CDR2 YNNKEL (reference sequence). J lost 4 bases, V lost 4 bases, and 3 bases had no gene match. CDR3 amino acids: CASSPGLAAYEQYF. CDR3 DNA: TGTGCCAGCAGCCCGGGACTAGCGGCGTACGAGCAGTACTTC.

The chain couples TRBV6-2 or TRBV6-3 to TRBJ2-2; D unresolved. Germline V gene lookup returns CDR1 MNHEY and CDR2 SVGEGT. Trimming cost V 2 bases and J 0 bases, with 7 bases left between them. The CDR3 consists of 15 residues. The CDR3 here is CASSYGGSNTGELFF. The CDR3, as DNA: TGTGCCAGCAGTTACGGCGGATCGAACACCGGGGAGCTGTTTTTT.

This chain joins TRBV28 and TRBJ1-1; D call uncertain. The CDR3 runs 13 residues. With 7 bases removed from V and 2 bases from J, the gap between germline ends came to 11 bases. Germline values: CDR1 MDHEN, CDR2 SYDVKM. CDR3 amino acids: CASIKSGNTEAFF. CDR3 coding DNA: TGTGCCAGCATAAAAAGCGGCAACACTGAAGCTTTCTTT.

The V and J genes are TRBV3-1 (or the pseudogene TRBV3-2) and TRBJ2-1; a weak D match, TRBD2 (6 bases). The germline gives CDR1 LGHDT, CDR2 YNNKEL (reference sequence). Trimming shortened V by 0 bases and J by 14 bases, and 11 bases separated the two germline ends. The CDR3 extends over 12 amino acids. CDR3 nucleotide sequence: TGTGCCAGCAGCCAAGAGTTCCGGGAGAAGTTCTTC. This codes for CASSQEFREKFF.

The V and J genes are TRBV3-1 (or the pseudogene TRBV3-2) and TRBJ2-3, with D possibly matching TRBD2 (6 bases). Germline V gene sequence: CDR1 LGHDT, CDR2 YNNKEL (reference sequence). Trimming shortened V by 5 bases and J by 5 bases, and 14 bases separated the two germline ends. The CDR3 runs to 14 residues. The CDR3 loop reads CASSTRGSGDTQYF. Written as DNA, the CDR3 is TGTGCCAGCAGCACGCGGGGTAGTGGAGATACGCAGTATTTT.

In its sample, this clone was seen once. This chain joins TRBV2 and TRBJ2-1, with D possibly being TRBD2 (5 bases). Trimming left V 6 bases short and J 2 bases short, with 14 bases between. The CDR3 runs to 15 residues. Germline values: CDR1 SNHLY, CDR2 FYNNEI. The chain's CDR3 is CASSPRTSTYNEQFF. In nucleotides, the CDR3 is TGTGCCAGCAGCCCTAGGACTTCCACCTACAATGAGCAGTTCTTC.

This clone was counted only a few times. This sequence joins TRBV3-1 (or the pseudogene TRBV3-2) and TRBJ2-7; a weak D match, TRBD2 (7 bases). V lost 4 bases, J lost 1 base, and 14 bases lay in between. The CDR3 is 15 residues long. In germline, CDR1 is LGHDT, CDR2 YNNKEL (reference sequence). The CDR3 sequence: CASSLRGRGSYEQYF. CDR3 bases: TGTGCCAGCAGCCTAAGGGGGAGGGGATCCTACGAGCAGTACTTC.

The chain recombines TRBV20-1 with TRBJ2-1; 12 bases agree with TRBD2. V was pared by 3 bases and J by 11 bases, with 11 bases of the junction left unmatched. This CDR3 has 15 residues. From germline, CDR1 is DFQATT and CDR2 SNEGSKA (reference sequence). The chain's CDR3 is CSASPPSGRGAQQFF. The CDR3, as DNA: TGCAGTGCTAGTCCGCCTAGCGGGAGGGGGGCTCAGCAGTTCTTC.

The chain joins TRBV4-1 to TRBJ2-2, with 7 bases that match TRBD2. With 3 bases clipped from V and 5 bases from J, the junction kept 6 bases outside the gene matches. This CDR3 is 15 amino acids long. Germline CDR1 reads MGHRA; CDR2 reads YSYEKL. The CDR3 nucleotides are TGCGCCAGCAGCCAGGGGGGGAGGAGAACCGGGGAGCTGTTTTTT. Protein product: CASSQGGRRTGELFF.

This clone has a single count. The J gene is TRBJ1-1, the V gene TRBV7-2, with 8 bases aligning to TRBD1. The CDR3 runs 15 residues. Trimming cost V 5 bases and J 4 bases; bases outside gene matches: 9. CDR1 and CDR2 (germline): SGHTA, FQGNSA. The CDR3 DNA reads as TGTGCCAGCAGCCCGGGCCCGGACAGGGCCACTGAAGCTTTCTTT. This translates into CASSPGPDRATEAFF.

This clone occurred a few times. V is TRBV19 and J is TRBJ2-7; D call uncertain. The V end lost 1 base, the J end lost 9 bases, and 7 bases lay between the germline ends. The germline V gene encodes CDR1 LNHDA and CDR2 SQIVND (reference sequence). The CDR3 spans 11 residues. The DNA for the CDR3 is TGTGCCAGTAGTATAGGACAAACGCAGTACTTC. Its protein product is CASSIGQTQYF.

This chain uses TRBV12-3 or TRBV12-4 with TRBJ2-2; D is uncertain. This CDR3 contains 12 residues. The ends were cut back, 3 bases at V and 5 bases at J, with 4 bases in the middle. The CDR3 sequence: CASSFETGELFF. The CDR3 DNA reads TGTGCCAGCAGTTTCGAGACCGGGGAGCTGTTTTTT.

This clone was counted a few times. This CDR3 reads CASSLSGTMVTAGGYTF. CDR3 DNA sequence: TGCGCCAGCAGCCTATCCGGGACAATGGTGACTGCGGGTGGCTACACCTTC. The chain uses TRBV5-1 and TRBJ1-2, with D maybe TRBD1 (6 bases). Germline V gene sequence: CDR1 SGHRS, CDR2 YFSETQ. The CDR3 consists of 17 residues. V lost 4 bases and J lost 7, with 26 bases in between. Together with reference TRBV5-1 and TRBJ1-2, the CDR3 gives the full variable domain: KAGVTQTPRYLIKTRGQQVTLSCSPISGHRSVSWYQQTPGQGLQFLFEYFSETQRNKGNFPGRFSGRQFSNSRSEMNVSTLELGDSALYLCASSLSGTMVTAGGYTFGSGTRLTVV.

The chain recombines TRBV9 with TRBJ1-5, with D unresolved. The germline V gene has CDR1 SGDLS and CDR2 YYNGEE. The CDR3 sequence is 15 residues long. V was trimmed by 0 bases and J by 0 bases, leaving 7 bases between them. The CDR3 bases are TGTGCCAGCAGCGTAGGGCCGAATAGCAATCAGCCCCAGCATTTT. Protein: CASSVGPNSNQPQHF.

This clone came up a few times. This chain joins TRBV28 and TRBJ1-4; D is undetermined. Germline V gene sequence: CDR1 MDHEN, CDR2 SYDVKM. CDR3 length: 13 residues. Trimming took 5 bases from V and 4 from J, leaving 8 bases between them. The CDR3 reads CASSTSLNEKLFF. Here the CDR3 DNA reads TGTGCCAGCAGTACGAGCCTTAATGAAAAACTGTTTTTT.